This T cell receptor beta chain was captured in a study of tumor and adjacent non-tumor tissue in lung cancer. The library came from three nested PCR rounds adapted from ARM-PCR protocols. Each CDR3 protein is one row after TCRdb ran MiXCR on the multiplex PCR reads. This sample yields approximately 120,000 distinct CDR3 sequences, of which about 66% are seen a single time; roughly 13% belongs to the top ten. With respect to this clonotype: A much bigger clone sits one base away, suggesting this may be a read error.

No cell sorting was done before RNA was extracted from the tissue. V was clipped by 5 bases and J by 5 bases; unmatched bases: 7. CDR3 length equals 15 residues. Sample: lung tumor tissue. The chain couples TRBV12-3 or TRBV12-4 to TRBJ2-3; 10 positions match TRBD2. The origin of this receptor is a man aged 25-40 years with non-small cell lung cancer. The CDR3 region has the DNA TGTGCCAGCAGTCTTAGCGGGGGGCCGGGAGATACGCAGTATTTT. This gives the protein CASSLSGGPGDTQYF.